The present TCR beta chain was sequenced within a study of T cell responses to AZD1222 COVID-19 vaccine. Study-wide points: Donors were chiefly white British, with a greater number of females, and clonal diversity was perhaps underestimated. Baseline seropositives among AZD1222 recipients totaled only five to seven.

Germline CDR1 LNHDA, CDR2 SQIVND (reference sequence). The CDR3 extends over 14 amino acids. Losses at the gene ends were 6 bases for V and 2 bases for J; bases not matched to a gene: 6. This table comes from immunoSEQ multiplex PCR, and its TCRdb copy is limited to in-frame clones, with some not included. The data contain approximately 140,000 clones, approximately 90% of them singletons. Details on this clone: What it recognizes is unknown.

The chain combines TRBV19 with TRBJ1-2, with 7 bases lining up with TRBD1. The TCR comes from an adult who received the AZD1222 COVID-19 vaccine. The input for sequencing was peripheral blood, taken 28 days after the second AZD1222 dose. The CDR3 reads CASSPGTENYGYTF. Written as DNA, the CDR3 is TGTGCCAGTAGCCCCGGGACAGAGAACTATGGCTACACCTTC. Based on the CDR3 plus reference TRBV19 and TRBJ1-2, the full variable domain is DGGITQSPKYLFRKEGQNVTLSCEQNLNHDAMYWYRQDPGQGLRLIYYSQIVNDFQKGDIAEGYSVSREKKESFPLTVTSAQKNPTAFYLCASSPGTENYGYTFGSGTRLTVV.